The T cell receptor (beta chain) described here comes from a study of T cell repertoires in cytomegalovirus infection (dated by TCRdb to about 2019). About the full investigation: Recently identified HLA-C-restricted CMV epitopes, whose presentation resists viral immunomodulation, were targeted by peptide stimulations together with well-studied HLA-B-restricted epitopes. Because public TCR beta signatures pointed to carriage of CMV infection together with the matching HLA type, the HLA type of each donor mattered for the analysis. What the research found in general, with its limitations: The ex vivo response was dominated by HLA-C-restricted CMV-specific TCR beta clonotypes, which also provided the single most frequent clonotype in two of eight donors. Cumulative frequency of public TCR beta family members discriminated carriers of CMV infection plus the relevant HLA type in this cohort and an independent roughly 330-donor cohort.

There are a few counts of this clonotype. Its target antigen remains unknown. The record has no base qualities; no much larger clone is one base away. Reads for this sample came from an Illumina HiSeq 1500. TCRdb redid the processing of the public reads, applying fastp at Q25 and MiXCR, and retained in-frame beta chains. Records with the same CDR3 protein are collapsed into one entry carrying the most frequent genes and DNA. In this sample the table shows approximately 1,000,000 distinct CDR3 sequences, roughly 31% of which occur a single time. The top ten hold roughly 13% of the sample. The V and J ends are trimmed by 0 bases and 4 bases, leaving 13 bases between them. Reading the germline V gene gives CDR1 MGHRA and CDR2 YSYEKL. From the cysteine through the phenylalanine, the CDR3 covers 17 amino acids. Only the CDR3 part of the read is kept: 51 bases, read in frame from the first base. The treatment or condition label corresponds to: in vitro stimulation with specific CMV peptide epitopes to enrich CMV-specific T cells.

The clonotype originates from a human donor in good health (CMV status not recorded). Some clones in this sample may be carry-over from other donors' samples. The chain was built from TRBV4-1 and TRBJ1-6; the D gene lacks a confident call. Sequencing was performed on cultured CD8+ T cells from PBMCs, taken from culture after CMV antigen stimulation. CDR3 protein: CASSQDLRTAYNSPLHF. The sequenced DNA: TGCGCCAGCAGCCAAGACCTCCGGACCGCTTATAATTCACCCCTCCACTTT.